This entry lists 30 T cell receptor beta chains sequenced from one sample in a study of lymphopenia after photon versus proton radiotherapy. The method was immunoSEQ multiplex PCR; TCRdb's version includes in-frame clones alone and lacks a portion of them. The sample records 8,000 or so clones, about nine tenths being singletons. Sample: peripheral blood, taken from a patient treated with photon-based radiotherapy. These receptors were taken from a woman aged 70-85 years with pancreatic cancer.

The chain uses TRBV29-1 and TRBJ2-2; D ambiguous. Germline V gene sequence: CDR1 SQVTM, CDR2 ANQGSEA. Trimming shortened V by 6 bases and J by 4 bases, and 15 bases separated the two germline ends. This CDR3 contains 14 residues. CDR3 DNA sequence: TGCAGCGTCGGCCAGGTGGCGAGCACCGGGGAGCTGTTTTTT. Its translation is CSVGQVASTGELFF.

The chain links TRBV6-5 to TRBJ2-2, with no clear D. The CDR3 loop spans 16 amino acids. Trimming removed 0 bases at V and 2 bases at J, with 10 bases between. The germline gives CDR1 MNHEY, CDR2 SVGAGI. CDR3 sequence reads: CASSYSRSLNTGELFF. As DNA, the CDR3 is TGTGCCAGCAGTTACTCGAGGTCCCTAAACACCGGGGAGCTGTTTTTT.

The chain recombines TRBV5-6 with TRBJ2-7, with 7 bases fitting TRBD1. CDR3 length equals 13 residues. From germline, CDR1 is SGHDT and CDR2 YYEEEE. V lost 4 bases, J lost 6 bases, and 7 bases stayed unmatched. CDR3 region: CASSQGVQSEQYF. Written as DNA, the CDR3 is TGTGCCAGCAGCCAGGGGGTTCAGAGCGAGCAGTACTTC.

As regards this clone: The identical CDR3 is also encoded by other nucleotide sequences in the sample. The V gene is TRBV2, the J gene TRBJ1-2, with a weak D call TRBD1 (6 bases). Germline values: CDR1 SNHLY, CDR2 FYNNEI. CDR3 length: 13 amino acids. Trimming stripped 6 bases from V and 2 bases from J, with 10 bases between. CDR3 residues: CASSGGQNYGYTF. Written as DNA, the CDR3 is TGTGCCAGCAGCGGGGGACAAAACTATGGCTACACCTTC.

This rearrangement joins TRBV6-1 to TRBJ1-1, with D maybe TRBD1 (6 bases). The germline V and J ends were trimmed by 0 bases and 7 bases, with 9 bases remaining between them. Germline V lookup: CDR1 MNHNS, CDR2 SASEGT. This CDR3 has 13 amino acids. The CDR3: CASSEAGGREAFF. CDR3 nucleotides: TGTGCCAGCAGTGAAGCAGGGGGACGTGAAGCTTTCTTT.

This clone has only one observation. The chain couples TRBV7-2 to TRBJ2-1; D may be TRBD2 (6 bases). With 2 bases removed from V and 0 bases from J, the gap between germline ends came to 14 bases. CDR1 and CDR2 (germline): SGHTA, FQGNSA. The CDR3 covers 17 residues. The CDR3 coding sequence is TGTGCCAGCAGCTTACGGGGGAGCGGGCTCTCCTACAATGAGCAGTTCTTC. As protein: CASSLRGSGLSYNEQFF. Complete variable domain (other parts from reference TRBV7-2 and TRBJ2-1): GAGVSQSPSNKVTEKGKDVELRCDPISGHTALYWYRQSLGQGLEFLIYFQGNSAPDKSGLPSDRFSAERTGGSVSTLTIQRTQQEDSAVYLCASSLRGSGLSYNEQFFGPGTRLTVL.

The chain joins TRBV5-6 to TRBJ2-7; D is uncertain. V lost 1 base, J lost 0 bases, and 8 bases lay in between. The CDR3 runs to 14 residues. Per the germline V gene, CDR1 is SGHDT and CDR2 is YYEEEE. CDR3 region: CASSLQLSSYEQYF. Written as DNA, the CDR3 is TGTGCCAGCAGCTTGCAGCTTAGCTCCTACGAGCAGTACTTC.

This clone was recorded once. V and J are TRBV5-1 and TRBJ2-1; D remains ambiguous. The CDR3 runs to 12 residues. V lost 5 bases and J lost 5, with 8 bases in between. Germline V gene data show CDR1 as SGHRS and CDR2 as YFSETQ. In DNA form, the CDR3 reads TGCGCCAGCAGTCCGACGAACAATGAGCAGTTCTTC. Protein: CASSPTNNEQFF.

The chain uses TRBV19 and TRBJ2-5; no firm D call. Per germline, CDR1 LNHDA and CDR2 SQIVND (reference sequence). The CDR3 spans 13 residues. The V and J ends lost 5 bases and 2 bases respectively, with 9 bases between them. The CDR3 region is CASSGGSQETQYF. CDR3 DNA: TGTGCCAGTAGTGGCGGTTCACAAGAGACCCAGTACTTC. Together with reference TRBV19 and TRBJ2-5, the CDR3 gives the full variable domain: DGGITQSPKYLFRKEGQNVTLSCEQNLNHDAMYWYRQDPGQGLRLIYYSQIVNDFQKGDIAEGYSVSREKKESFPLTVTSAQKNPTAFYLCASSGGSQETQYFGPGTRLLVL.

The V call is TRBV5-6, the J call TRBJ2-5; D is possibly TRBD1 (6 bases). The V end lost 5 bases, the J end lost 3 bases, and 14 bases lay between the germline ends. Per the germline V gene, CDR1 is SGHDT and CDR2 is YYEEEE. The CDR3 length is 14 residues. The CDR3 loop is CASRKYRVEETQYF. DNA of the CDR3: TGTGCCAGCAGAAAGTACAGGGTAGAAGAGACCCAGTACTTC.

The chain couples TRBV2 to TRBJ2-1; D is unresolved. CDR1 is SNHLY, CDR2 FYNNEI, per germline. The V gene lost 1 base and the J gene lost 6 bases, with 13 bases spanning the gap. This CDR3 region has 15 residues. CDR3 amino acids: CASSEEGTVSNEQFF. The DNA of the CDR3 is TGTGCCAGCAGTGAAGAGGGAACGGTATCCAATGAGCAGTTCTTC.

The chain carries TRBV10-1 and TRBJ2-1; the match to TRBD1 covers 9 bases. The germline CDR1 and CDR2 sequences are WNHNN and SYGVQD (reference sequence). The CDR3 loop spans 15 amino acids. The ends lost 10 bases at V and 3 bases at J; junction bases unmatched: 10. Here the CDR3 reads CATSYRDRVYNEQFF. In DNA form, the CDR3 reads TGCGCCACCTCTTACCGGGACAGGGTCTACAATGAGCAGTTCTTC.

The chain carries TRBV6-1 and TRBJ2-3; TRBD1 matches 10 bases. Germline V lookup: CDR1 MNHNS, CDR2 SASEGT. CDR3 length: 15 residues. The ends lost 7 bases at V and 2 bases at J; junction bases unmatched: 6. In DNA form, the CDR3 reads TGTGCCAGCACCCGGGACAGGGGTAACACAGATACGCAGTATTTT. Residues: CASTRDRGNTDTQYF.

The chain links TRBV12-2 to TRBJ2-6. TRBV12-2 is a recognized pseudogene. The CDR3 length is 18 residues. CDR3 loop: CASRFSFSTQSRANVLTF. The CDR3 DNA sequence: TGTGCAAGTCGCTTTAGTTTCTCCACACAAAGTCGGGCCAACGTCCTGACTTTC.

This chain connects TRBV4-1 to TRBJ2-7; D remains unclear. Per germline, CDR1 MGHRA and CDR2 YSYEKL. This CDR3 is 15 amino acids long. The V gene lost 3 bases and the J gene lost 0 bases, with 12 bases spanning the gap. This chain's CDR3 is CASSQVYSNSYEQYF. CDR3 in DNA: TGCGCCAGCAGCCAGGTGTACTCTAACTCCTACGAGCAGTACTTC.

This sequence joins TRBV10-3 and TRBJ2-7; maybe TRBD2 (5 bases). The CDR3 is 14 residues long. V was cut by 2 bases and J by 0 bases, with 8 bases left in between. Looked up from germline, CDR1 is ENHRY and CDR2 is SYGVKD. The CDR3 is CAISETADSYEQYF. The CDR3 DNA is TGTGCCATCAGTGAGACAGCGGACTCCTACGAGCAGTACTTC.

The chain recombines TRBV5-1 with TRBJ2-1; weak D call: TRBD2 (5 bases). Germline CDR1 reads SGHRS; CDR2 reads YFSETQ. V gave up 0 bases and J gave up 2 bases, with 9 bases separating them. The CDR3 length is 15 residues. CDR3 protein: CASSLGERTYNEQFF. CDR3 DNA: TGCGCCAGCAGCTTGGGCGAGCGGACCTACAATGAGCAGTTCTTC.

The rearrangement uses TRBV5-8 and TRBJ2-7; TRBD1 agrees at 7 bases. Per germline, CDR1 SGHTS and CDR2 YDEGEE. Unmatched junction bases numbered 5, after V lost 4 bases and J lost 1 base. The CDR3 sequence is 14 residues long. The CDR3 sequence: CASSGDRPSYEQYF. For the CDR3, the DNA is TGTGCCAGCAGCGGGGACAGACCATCCTACGAGCAGTACTTC.

This chain uses TRBV28 with TRBJ2-3; D remains unclear. Per the germline V gene, CDR1 is MDHEN and CDR2 is SYDVKM. Trimming left V 5 bases short and J 2 bases short, with 5 bases between. The CDR3 spans 12 residues. The CDR3: CASSISTDTQYF. Here the CDR3 DNA reads TGTGCCAGCAGTATTTCCACAGATACGCAGTATTTT.

The chain employs TRBV9 and TRBJ2-3, with 11 bases lining up with TRBD2. V shed 2 bases and J 0 bases; nucleotides not matched to a gene: 2. This CDR3 contains 16 residues. Germline values: CDR1 SGDLS, CDR2 YYNGEE. The chain's CDR3 is CASSVTSGGSTDTQYF. In DNA form, the CDR3 reads TGTGCCAGCAGCGTCACTAGCGGGGGAAGCACAGATACGCAGTATTTT.

The chain combines TRBV7-2 with TRBJ2-3; D uncertain. This CDR3 comprises 13 residues. The germline CDR1 and CDR2 sequences are SGHTA and FQGNSA. V shed 5 bases and J shed 0 bases, with 6 bases lying between them. As DNA, the CDR3 is TGTGCCAGCAGCCCAACTAGCACAGATACGCAGTATTTT. Protein product: CASSPTSTDTQYF.

The chain uses TRBV18 and TRBJ2-5; 9 bases map to TRBD2. The CDR3 runs 15 residues. V shed 2 bases and J 5 bases; nucleotides not matched to a gene: 6. Germline CDR1 KGHSH, CDR2 LQKENI. The CDR3 coding sequence is TGTGCCAGCTCACCATCCACTAGCGGGCGCGAGACCCAGTACTTC. Translated, it gives CASSPSTSGRETQYF.

V is TRBV5-1 and J is TRBJ1-6; D remains unclear. The CDR3 is 15 residues long. Germline V gene lookup returns CDR1 SGHRS and CDR2 YFSETQ. V was cut by 7 bases and J by 1 base, with 12 bases left in between. The CDR3, as DNA: TGCGCCAGCGGTAGGACGGAATCCTATAATTCACCCCTCCACTTT. Translation: CASGRTESYNSPLHF.

V is TRBV5-4 and J is TRBJ2-1, with D hard to call. The V end lost 4 bases, the J end lost 0 bases, and 11 bases lay between the germline ends. CDR3 length: 15 residues. From germline, CDR1 is SGHNT and CDR2 YYREEE (reference sequence). Written as DNA, the CDR3 is TGTGCCAGCAGCCCGGACCCAAGCTCCTACAATGAGCAGTTCTTC. Amino acids: CASSPDPSSYNEQFF.

The rearrangement uses TRBV4-3 and TRBJ2-7; either TRBD1 or TRBD2 may fit D (6 bases each). V was cut by 2 bases and J by 4 bases, with 18 bases left in between. The CDR3 loop spans 16 amino acids. Germline V CDR1 and CDR2: LGHNA, YSLEER. In DNA form, the CDR3 reads TGCGCCAGCAGCCAACAAGAGGAGCAGGGGAGGTACGAGCAGTACTTC. This sequence encodes CASSQQEEQGRYEQYF.

The chain joins TRBV5-4 to TRBJ2-5; TRBD2 agrees at 14 bases. V was clipped by 3 bases and J by 4 bases; unmatched bases: 2. CDR3 length: 15 amino acids. Germline CDR1 is SGHNT and CDR2 is YYREEE (reference sequence). The CDR3 here is CASSSGLAGGETQYF. CDR3 sequence (DNA): TGTGCCAGCAGCTCAGGACTAGCGGGAGGAGAGACCCAGTACTTC.

V gene TRBV7-2 combines with J gene TRBJ2-1, with D unclear. The CDR3 contains 12 residues. Germline V gene sequence: CDR1 SGHTA, CDR2 FQGNSA. The ends were cut back, 1 base at V and 10 bases at J, with 8 bases in the middle. Here the CDR3 DNA reads TGTGCCAGCAGCTTAGATCTCGGGGAGCAGTTCTTC. It is translated as CASSLDLGEQFF.

V gene TRBV21-1 combines with J gene TRBJ1-4. TRBV21-1 is a pseudogene segment. CDR3 length: 16 residues. The CDR3: CASSKGLRVVGEKLFF. The DNA for the CDR3 is TGTGCCAGCAGCAAAGGGCTAAGGGTTGTTGGTGAAAAACTGTTTTTT.

This rearrangement joins TRBV19 to TRBJ2-1; D may be TRBD2 (6 bases). The germline V gene has CDR1 LNHDA and CDR2 SQIVND (reference sequence). The V end lost 0 bases, the J end lost 0 bases, and 12 bases lay between the germline ends. The CDR3 covers 17 residues. DNA for the CDR3: TGTGCCAGTAGTATAGAGTTTTGGCGGGGCTCCTACAATGAGCAGTTCTTC. Its protein is CASSIEFWRGSYNEQFF.

This chain uses TRBV6-1 with TRBJ2-1; TRBD2 matches 8 bases. From germline, CDR1 is MNHNS and CDR2 SASEGT. J was trimmed by 4 bases and V by 3 bases; bases with no gene match: 8. The CDR3 is made up of 16 amino acids. The chain's CDR3 is CASSDVTGTSYNEQFF. CDR3 nucleotides: TGTGCCAGCAGTGATGTTACCGGGACTAGTTACAATGAGCAGTTCTTC.